The 30 T cell receptor beta chains given below trace back to one sample, sequenced in a study of spatial heterogeneity in lung cancer. Specified time point: sample taken at primary tumor resection. These TCRs are of unknown antigen specificity. Whole-study findings and limits: How many expanded intratumoral alpha and beta TCRs were present tracked the tumor mutation count, which was a count of nonsynonymous mutations.

In TCRdb, the 5' RACE reads were re-called with MiXCR into one record per CDR3 protein. Among over 10,000 distinct CDR3 sequences, roughly 5% were seen once, and the ten largest hold approximately 25%. This sample comprised lung tumor tissue, obtained at surgery. The receptors come from a male donor with early-stage non-small cell lung cancer.

This clonotype was detected a few times. Found in a library prepared for alpha chains, this beta chain is an off-target read, and its abundance has little meaning. The V call is TRBV3-1, the J call TRBJ2-5; 11 bases map to TRBD2. The V gene's germline CDR1 is LGHDT and CDR2 YNNKEL (reference sequence). The CDR3 contains 16 residues. V trimming: 0 bases; J trimming: 7 bases; junction bases outside the gene matches: 7. The CDR3 protein is CASSQDLGTSGATQYF. Written as DNA, the CDR3 is TGTGCCAGCAGCCAAGATCTCGGGACTAGCGGTGCGACCCAGTACTTC.

This clonotype showed up many times. Because this beta chain is a stray read in a library intended to capture alpha chains, its abundance should not be given much weight. The chain combines TRBV4-1 with TRBJ2-2, with D tentatively TRBD1 (6 bases). The germline V gene encodes CDR1 MGHRA and CDR2 YSYEKL. The CDR3 length is 17 residues. With 0 bases removed from V and 0 bases from J, the gap between germline ends came to 11 bases. In DNA, the CDR3 is TGCGCCAGCAGCCAAGATCTGGGACACACGAACACCGGGGAGCTGTTTTTT. Its protein is CASSQDLGHTNTGELFF.

Worth noting for this clonotype: The size of this beta chain means little, since it is a stray read in a library made for alpha chains. The V and J genes are TRBV7-9 and TRBJ1-1, with a tentative D call TRBD1 (5 bases). Germline V gene data show CDR1 as SEHNR and CDR2 as FQNEAQ (reference sequence). CDR3 length: 13 amino acids. The germline V and J ends were trimmed by 1 base and 5 bases, with 8 bases remaining between them. The CDR3 sequence: CASSLERGTEAFF. Here the CDR3 DNA reads TGTGCCAGCAGCTTAGAGCGGGGGACTGAAGCTTTCTTT.

There are many counts of this clonotype. This beta chain is off target for a library built for alpha chains, so its abundance means little. The chain combines TRBV5-1 with TRBJ2-5, with a possible D match to TRBD1 (6 bases). The V gene's germline CDR1 is SGHRS and CDR2 YFSETQ. The CDR3 has 15 amino acids. Trimming removed 0 bases at V and 3 bases at J, with 12 bases between. CDR3: CASSLAGTREETQYF. CDR3 nucleotide sequence: TGCGCCAGCAGCTTGGCCGGGACACGGGAAGAGACCCAGTACTTC.

This clonotype came up many times. This beta chain is a stray read from a library made for alpha chains; its abundance is not meaningful. The rearrangement joins TRBV5-4 to TRBJ2-7, with a tentative D call TRBD1 (6 bases). The CDR3 covers 13 residues. Between the trimmed V and J ends, which lost 4 bases and 2 bases, there was a span of 10 bases. Germline lookup yields CDR1 SGHNT and CDR2 YYREEE (reference sequence). CDR3 in amino acids: CASSIRDTYEQYF. In nucleotides, the CDR3 is TGTGCCAGCAGCATCCGGGACACCTACGAGCAGTACTTC.

This clonotype was picked up a small number of times. Since the library was made to target alpha chains, this beta chain is a stray read and its abundance is not meaningful. The V gene is TRBV2, the J gene TRBJ1-6; 10 bases are a match to TRBD1. V was clipped by 4 bases and J by 12 bases; unmatched bases: 9. Germline V gene sequence: CDR1 SNHLY, CDR2 FYNNEI. The CDR3 has 15 amino acids. The CDR3 region has the DNA TGTGCCAGCAGTGGGGACAGGGGAGATGGCGGACCCCTCCACTTT. Translating gives CASSGDRGDGGPLHF.

Turning to this clonotype: This beta chain lies outside the target of a library built for alpha chains; its clone size means little. V gene TRBV6-1 combines with J gene TRBJ2-6; D may be TRBD1 (6 bases). This CDR3 has 17 residues. The V and J ends lost 7 bases and 0 bases respectively, with 16 bases between them. From germline, CDR1 is MNHNS and CDR2 SASEGT. CDR3: CASTGDTLVSGANVLTF. The CDR3 bases are TGTGCCAGCACCGGGGACACCCTAGTCTCTGGGGCCAACGTCCTGACTTTC.

This clonotype has a count of ten or more. This beta chain turned up in a library designed for alpha chains; as an off-target read, its abundance says little. The gene calls are TRBV4-1 and TRBJ2-3; TRBD2 matches at 10 bases. CDR1 is MGHRA, CDR2 YSYEKL, per germline. Trimming took 4 bases from V and 8 from J; bases not matched to a gene: 12. The CDR3 length is 16 residues. The CDR3 is CASSLGRSGGAGTQYF. As DNA, the CDR3 is TGCGCCAGCAGCCTTGGACGGAGCGGGGGGGCGGGTACGCAGTATTTT.

At least ten counts were recorded for this clonotype. Within a library made for alpha chains, this beta chain is off target, and its count is uninformative. The chain recombines TRBV18 with TRBJ2-1, with D perhaps being TRBD1 or TRBD2 (5 bases each). The CDR3 is 16 amino acids. The germline V and J ends were trimmed by 0 bases and 8 bases, with 17 bases remaining between them. CDR1 is KGHSH and CDR2 is LQKENI in the germline V gene. DNA for the CDR3: TGTGCCAGCTCACCACCGGGGCTCACTAGGGGCGATGAGCAGTTCTTC. Amino acids: CASSPPGLTRGDEQFF.

This clonotype was detected a few times. Little can be read into the size of this beta chain, an off-target read in a library designed for alpha chains. V is TRBV20-1 and J is TRBJ1-5, with TRBD1 matching 8 bases. Germline V gives CDR1 DFQATT, CDR2 SNEGSKA (reference sequence). The CDR3 spans 13 residues. V shed 6 bases and J 4 bases; nucleotides not matched to a gene: 5. The CDR3 nucleotides are TGCAGTGCGGTTCGACAGGGGAATCAGCCCCAGCATTTT. Residues: CSAVRQGNQPQHF.

In its sample, this clonotype was seen many times. Little can be read into the size of this beta chain, an off-target read in a library designed for alpha chains. The chain has TRBV9 and TRBJ1-6; 9 nucleotides agree with TRBD1. The V gene's germline CDR1 is SGDLS and CDR2 YYNGEE. The CDR3 is 14 residues long. Trimming at V came to 0 bases and at J to 11 bases, leaving 3 bases not matched to a gene. CDR3 nucleotide sequence: TGTGCCAGCAGCGTAGATGACAGGGGGACACCCCTCCACTTT. Translation gives CASSVDDRGTPLHF.

This clonotype was counted ten times or more. Because this beta chain is a stray read in a library intended to capture alpha chains, its abundance should not be given much weight. This chain joins TRBV28 and TRBJ1-1, with a weak D call TRBD1 (5 bases). Germline V CDR1 and CDR2: MDHEN, SYDVKM. This CDR3 has 14 amino acids. V gave up 3 bases and J gave up 1 base, with 9 bases separating them. The CDR3 bases are TGTGCCAGCAGTTTGGAAACAGGGAACACTGAAGCTTTCTTT. Protein product: CASSLETGNTEAFF.

This clonotype was counted at least ten times. This beta chain is a stray sequence in a library constructed for alpha chains; its clone size is not meaningful. This chain connects TRBV7-8 to TRBJ1-5, with a tentative D call TRBD1 (6 bases). Trimming removed 0 bases from V and 0 bases from J, with 12 bases in between. The germline CDR1 and CDR2 sequences are SGHVS and FQNEAQ. This CDR3 spans 17 amino acids. The CDR3 reads CASSLAGTSYSNQPQHF. DNA of the CDR3: TGTGCCAGCAGCTTAGCCGGGACAAGTTATAGCAATCAGCCCCAGCATTTT.

The table lists this clonotype with a few counts. This beta chain is a stray read from a library made for alpha chains; its abundance is not meaningful. The chain carries TRBV20-1 and TRBJ2-2; 8 bases match TRBD1. Trimming cost V 6 bases and J 3 bases; bases outside gene matches: 9. CDR3 size: 15 residues. CDR1 and CDR2 (germline): DFQATT, SNEGSKA (reference sequence). The CDR3 DNA sequence: TGCAGTGCGAGGACAGGGCAGGTGCACACCGGGGAGCTGTTTTTT. Its translation is CSARTGQVHTGELFF.

Points on this clonotype: A library prepared for alpha chains yielded this beta chain as an off-target read; its size is of little meaning. This chain links TRBV4-2 with TRBJ2-7; TRBD1 is a possible D gene (6 bases). V was shortened by 0 bases and J by 2 bases, with 11 bases between the two germline ends. The germline gives CDR1 LGHNA, CDR2 YNFKEQ. The CDR3 length is 15 residues. Here the CDR3 reads CASSQDRGIAYEQYF. For the CDR3, the DNA is TGTGCCAGCAGCCAAGACAGGGGTATCGCCTACGAGCAGTACTTC.

This clonotype was detected ten times or more. This beta chain represents an off-target read in a library built for alpha chains; its size is of limited meaning. The V call is TRBV18, the J call TRBJ2-7; 8 nucleotides agree with TRBD1. CDR1 and CDR2 (germline): KGHSH, LQKENI. The V gene end was trimmed by 3 bases and the J gene end by 7 bases; junction bases not matched to a gene: 11. This CDR3 spans 15 amino acids. CDR3 in amino acids: CASSPPGAGGAEQYF. CDR3 coding DNA: TGTGCCAGCTCACCTCCTGGGGCAGGGGGCGCGGAGCAGTACTTC. Using reference TRBV18 and TRBJ2-7 for the parts outside the CDR3, the full variable domain is NAGVMQNPRHLVRRRGQEARLRCSPMKGHSHVYWYRQLPEEGLKFMVYLQKENIIDESGMPKERFSAEFPKEGPSILRIQQVVRGDSAAYFCASSPPGAGGAEQYFGPGTRLTVT.

Comment on this clonotype: In a library made to pick up alpha chains, this beta chain is a stray read with a size that means little. The rearrangement joins TRBV28 to TRBJ1-6, with D perhaps TRBD1 (6 bases). The CDR3 contains 16 residues. The germline V gene encodes CDR1 MDHEN and CDR2 SYDVKM. The V end was cut by 5 bases, the J end by 3 bases, with 14 bases between. The CDR3 DNA reads as TGTGCCAGCAGTGGGGGGGGCAGGATCTATAATTCACCCCTCCACTTT. Translated, it gives CASSGGGRIYNSPLHF.

In this sample, this clonotype turned up a few times. Since the library was made to target alpha chains, this beta chain is a stray read and its abundance is not meaningful. V and J are TRBV28 and TRBJ1-5; 9 bases are a match to TRBD1. This CDR3 is built from 15 residues. The V gene end was trimmed by 5 bases and the J gene end by 5 bases; junction bases not matched to a gene: 7. Germline loops: CDR1 MDHEN, CDR2 SYDVKM. The DNA of the CDR3 is TGTGCCAGCAGTCCCCCCACAGGGGGCTATCAGCCCCAGCATTTT. As protein: CASSPPTGGYQPQHF.

This clonotype has ten or more counts. This beta chain was picked up by a library intended for alpha chains and is off target, so its count carries little meaning. The rearrangement links TRBV6-2 or TRBV6-3 to TRBJ2-3, with D perhaps TRBD1 (6 bases). The V end was cut by 6 bases, the J end by 4 bases, with 20 bases between. Germline V gene sequence: CDR1 MNHEY, CDR2 SVGEGT. The CDR3 consists of 16 residues. CDR3 nucleotide sequence: TGTGCCAGCAGAATGGGGGCTAGGTCATCTTCAGATACGCAGTATTTT. As protein: CASRMGARSSSDTQYF.

This clonotype was picked up a small number of times. Because the library targeted alpha chains, this beta chain is an off-target read whose size means little. The genes are TRBV4-1 and TRBJ1-6; tentatively, D is TRBD1 (5 bases). Germline CDR1 reads MGHRA; CDR2 reads YSYEKL. The CDR3 extends over 16 amino acids. Trimming left V 0 bases short and J 15 bases short, with 21 bases between. The CDR3 reads CASSQERGLAALSLHF. The CDR3 DNA reads TGCGCCAGCAGCCAAGAAAGGGGCCTGGCGGCCTTGAGCCTCCACTTT.

This clonotype was recorded at least ten times. Since the library was made to target alpha chains, this beta chain is a stray read and its abundance is not meaningful. CDR3 region: CASSLAGSGTEAFF. The CDR3 nucleotides read TGCGCCAGCAGCTTGGCGGGGAGTGGGACTGAAGCTTTCTTT. The chain is built from TRBV5-1 and TRBJ1-1; D is undetermined. Trimming left V 0 bases short and J 5 bases short, with 11 bases between. This CDR3 is 14 amino acids long. Germline V lookup: CDR1 SGHRS, CDR2 YFSETQ.

This clonotype was observed many times. Being off target in a library aimed at alpha chains, this beta chain has a size of little meaning. The V and J genes are TRBV10-3 and TRBJ2-2; D possibly corresponds to TRBD2 (7 bases). Germline CDR1 and CDR2: ENHRY and SYGVKD. This CDR3 comprises 15 residues. Trimming took off 6 bases at V and 0 bases at J, with 11 bases between the two ends. The CDR3 sequence is CAIRDSGANTGELFF. DNA of the CDR3: TGTGCCATCAGGGACAGCGGGGCGAACACCGGGGAGCTGTTTTTT.

This clonotype was observed once. The library was designed around alpha chains, so this beta chain is a stray read whose abundance carries little weight. This chain uses TRBV20-1 with TRBJ2-7; D unclear. Trimming removed 4 bases at V and 3 bases at J, with 16 bases between. The V gene's germline CDR1 is DFQATT and CDR2 SNEGSKA (reference sequence). The CDR3 has 14 amino acids. CDR3 region: CSAKMFSGVYEQYF. CDR3 nucleotides: TGCAGTGCTAAGATGTTTTCGGGCGTCTACGAGCAGTACTTC.

Ten or more counts support this clonotype. Being off target in a library aimed at alpha chains, this beta chain has a size of little meaning. The V and J genes are TRBV5-1 and TRBJ2-1; TRBD2 aligns across 8 bases. Germline assignment: CDR1 SGHRS and CDR2 YFSETQ. Trimming removed 4 bases from V and 0 bases from J; junction bases left unmatched: 9. This CDR3 comprises 17 residues. CDR3 protein: CASSPRTSSNSYNEQFF. CDR3 in DNA: TGCGCCAGCAGCCCCCGGACTAGCTCTAACTCCTACAATGAGCAGTTCTTC.

This clonotype was seen a handful of times. This beta chain appears as a stray read in a library generated for alpha chains; its size is not informative. V usage is TRBV11-2 and J usage is TRBJ2-1, with TRBD2 matching over 8 bases. The CDR3 totals 13 residues. CDR1 and CDR2 (germline): SGHAT, FQNNGV. The ends lost 5 bases at V and 7 bases at J; junction bases unmatched: 4. The CDR3 region is CASSPGGSNEQFF. CDR3 nucleotide sequence: TGTGCCAGCAGCCCGGGGGGGTCTAATGAGCAGTTCTTC.

In its sample, this clonotype was seen a few times. This beta chain is a stray read from a library made for alpha chains; its abundance is not meaningful. V and J are TRBV28 and TRBJ2-2; 9 bases fit TRBD2. V trimming: 5 bases; J trimming: 4 bases; junction bases outside the gene matches: 2. Per the germline V gene, CDR1 is MDHEN and CDR2 is SYDVKM. This CDR3 has 14 amino acids. Here the CDR3 DNA reads TGTGCCAGCAGTGAGGGACTAGCCACCGGGGAGCTGTTTTTT. It specifies CASSEGLATGELFF.

In this sample, this clonotype turned up many times. This beta chain slipped into a library made for alpha chains as a stray read, so its size is not meaningful. This chain connects TRBV20-1 to TRBJ2-3; D may be TRBD1 (5 bases). This CDR3 is 13 amino acids long. The V gene's germline CDR1 is DFQATT and CDR2 SNEGSKA (reference sequence). Trimming pared 2 bases from V and 4 bases from J, leaving 10 bases between. The DNA for the CDR3 is TGCAGTGCTAGATGGCAGGGATCAGATACGCAGTATTTT. It yields the protein CSARWQGSDTQYF.

As for this clonotype: This beta chain lies outside the target of a library built for alpha chains; its clone size means little. The rearrangement joins TRBV6-2 or TRBV6-3 to TRBJ2-5; 10 nucleotides agree with TRBD2. J gave up 1 base and V 7 bases, and 9 bases lay outside the gene matches. From germline, CDR1 is MNHEY and CDR2 SVGEGT. The CDR3 length is 16 residues. This CDR3 reads CASTQTWTSGQETQYF. The CDR3, as DNA: TGTGCCAGCACCCAAACCTGGACTAGCGGCCAAGAGACCCAGTACTTC.

A few counts support this clonotype. The library was built for alpha chains, so this beta chain is an off-target read and its size means little. The V gene is TRBV7-6, the J gene TRBJ1-3; possibly TRBD1 for D (5 bases). Germline V gene sequence: CDR1 SGHVS, CDR2 FNYEAQ. This CDR3 contains 18 residues. V was clipped by 7 bases and J by 3 bases, with 25 bases between them. The CDR3 loop reads CASTFAFPWGEGGNTIYF. CDR3 in DNA: TGTGCCAGCACCTTTGCCTTTCCCTGGGGGGAAGGTGGAAACACCATATATTTT.

This clonotype occurred a few times. This beta chain lies outside the target of a library built for alpha chains; its clone size means little. The CDR3 DNA reads as TGTGCCAGCAGAACCAGCCTCAGGGGGCAGGAAGAGACCCAGTACTTC. It yields the protein CASRTSLRGQEETQYF. V gene TRBV28 combines with J gene TRBJ2-5, with TRBD1 matching over 8 bases. Germline CDR1 reads MDHEN; CDR2 reads SYDVKM. The CDR3 length is 16 residues. The J segment lost 3 bases and the V segment lost 6 bases, leaving 12 bases of the junction unmatched.